This entry lists 18 T cell receptor beta chains sequenced from one sample in a study of blood T cell repertoires in COVID-19. TCRdb's table, derived via immunoSEQ multiplex PCR, lists solely in-frame clones and lacks some. Of 200,000 to 300,000 clones listed, around 83% are singletons. The specimen was peripheral blood. All receptors come from a man at least 80 years old with acute or convalescent COVID-19.

This chain joins TRBV2 and TRBJ2-1; TRBD2 matches 9 bases. The CDR3 has 16 amino acids. Germline lookup yields CDR1 SNHLY and CDR2 FYNNEI. V lost 2 bases, J lost 4 bases, and 6 bases stayed unmatched. The CDR3, as DNA: TGTGCCAGCAGTGAAAGGGCGGGAGGGAGTTACAATGAGCAGTTCTTC. It specifies CASSERAGGSYNEQFF.

The chain links TRBV6-5 to TRBJ1-6, with 9 bases aligning to TRBD1. V trimming: 6 bases; J trimming: 3 bases; junction bases outside the gene matches: 3. This CDR3 spans 15 amino acids. Germline CDR1 and CDR2: MNHEY and SVGAGI. CDR3 nucleotides: TGTGCCAGCAGACCGGACAGGGGCTATAATTCACCCCTCCACTTT. Translated: CASRPDRGYNSPLHF.

J is TRBJ2-6 and V is TRBV6-2 or TRBV6-3, with TRBD1 matching over 9 bases. The germline V gene encodes CDR1 MNHEY and CDR2 SVGEGT. The CDR3 length is 16 residues. The V segment lost 5 bases and the J segment 4 bases; nucleotides outside the gene matches: 6. The CDR3 nucleotides are TGTGCCAGCAGTAGGCGACAGGGGGGCGGGGCCAACGTCCTGACTTTC. Protein: CASSRRQGGGANVLTF.

The gene calls are TRBV5-5 and TRBJ1-5; D perhaps matches TRBD1 (6 bases). The V gene's germline CDR1 is SGHKS and CDR2 YYEKEE (reference sequence). CDR3 size: 17 residues. V was shortened by 1 base and J by 4 bases, with 18 bases between the two germline ends. CDR3 loop: CASSLWTQGIGNQPQHF. CDR3 nucleotides: TGTGCCAGCAGCTTGTGGACACAGGGAATCGGTAATCAGCCCCAGCATTTT.

This clone has just one count. The chain links TRBV5-1 to TRBJ2-3; tentatively, D is TRBD1 (6 bases). Trimming took 3 bases from V and 1 from J, leaving 9 bases between them. The CDR3 covers 14 residues. CDR1 SGHRS and CDR2 YFSETQ come from the germline V gene. For the CDR3, the DNA is TGCGCCAGCAGCTCAGGGGTCGGCACAGATACGCAGTATTTT. Translation gives CASSSGVGTDTQYF.

This chain connects TRBV24-1 to TRBJ2-1, with TRBD2 identical over 15 bases. From germline, CDR1 is KGHDR and CDR2 SFDVKD. V gave up 2 bases and J gave up 3 bases; unmatched junction bases: 7. The CDR3 runs to 19 residues. CDR3 nucleotide sequence: TGTGCCACCAGTGATTCAGGGACTAGCGGGAGGAATATCTACAATGAGCAGTTCTTC. This gives the protein CATSDSGTSGRNIYNEQFF.

Comments on this clone: This sample includes further DNA sequences coding for the same CDR3. The chain combines TRBV18 with TRBJ1-5; 8 nucleotides line up with TRBD1. The germline V gene has CDR1 KGHSH and CDR2 LQKENI. CDR3 length equals 15 residues. V lost 5 bases to trimming and J lost 1 base; unmatched junction nucleotides: 4. The CDR3 coding sequence is TGTGCCAGCTCATCCCAGGGGGCAAGCAATCAGCCCCAGCATTTT. It translates to CASSSQGASNQPQHF.

This clone has just one count. The rearrangement links TRBV28 to TRBJ2-1; 10 bases agree with TRBD1. Germline loops: CDR1 MDHEN, CDR2 SYDVKM. CDR3 size: 14 residues. V lost 5 bases and J lost 7; bases outside the gene matches: 5. The CDR3 DNA is TGTGCCAGCAGTCTGACAGGGGGCAGGAATGAGCAGTTCTTC. Translation gives CASSLTGGRNEQFF.

This chain uses TRBV5-8 with TRBJ1-3; perhaps TRBD1 as D (5 bases). CDR1 SGHTS and CDR2 YDEGEE come from the germline V gene. The CDR3 covers 15 residues. V lost 1 base, J lost 0 bases, and 8 bases lay in between. The CDR3 DNA reads TGTGCCAGCAGCTTGTCGGGGGGCTCTGGAAACACCATATATTTT. It is translated as CASSLSGGSGNTIYF. The variable domain in full, completed from reference TRBV5-8 and TRBJ1-3, reads EAGVTQSPTHLIKTRGQQATLRCSPISGHTSVYWYQQALGLGLQFLLWYDEGEERNRGNFPPRFSGRQFPNYSSELNVNALELEDSALYLCASSLSGGSGNTIYFGEGSWLTVV.

The chain is built from TRBV20-1 and TRBJ1-1; 7 nucleotides agree with TRBD1. Per the germline V gene, CDR1 is DFQATT and CDR2 is SNEGSKA (reference sequence). Trimming took 3 bases from V and 5 from J; bases not matched to a gene: 9. The CDR3 covers 14 residues. CDR3 bases: TGCAGTGCTAGTTCCCCAGGGGGGAGTACTGAAGCTTTCTTT. Encoded protein: CSASSPGGSTEAFF.

V and J are TRBV25-1 and TRBJ1-6; TRBD1 matches 7 bases. The CDR3 is 16 residues long. Unmatched junction bases numbered 10, after V lost 4 bases and J lost 7 bases. Germline V gene data show CDR1 as MGHDK and CDR2 as SYGVNS. The DNA of the CDR3 is TGTGCCAGCAGTGGGAACAGGGGATCGGGCAATTCACCCCTCCACTTT. Protein product: CASSGNRGSGNSPLHF.

The CDR3: CAISAEMRGGQFF. CDR3 sequence (DNA): TGTGCCATCAGTGCGGAGATGCGGGGAGGGCAGTTCTTC. The V gene is TRBV10-3, the J gene TRBJ2-1; the D gene is possibly TRBD2 (6 bases). The CDR3 has 13 residues. V was clipped by 4 bases and J by 12 bases, with 16 bases between them. Germline CDR1 reads ENHRY; CDR2 reads SYGVKD.

The gene calls are TRBV7-9 and TRBJ2-7; TRBD2 is a possible D gene (5 bases). The CDR3 extends over 19 amino acids. CDR1 is SEHNR, CDR2 FQNEAQ, per germline (reference sequence). V lost 6 bases to trimming and J lost 0 bases, with 27 bases between them. The CDR3 nucleotides are TGTGCCAGCAGTTATGCCCCCTTTGGGAGCCGCCCGAGCTCCTACGAGCAGTACTTC. Protein: CASSYAPFGSRPSSYEQYF.

The V gene is TRBV27, the J gene TRBJ1-2; no reliable D call. The germline V and J ends were trimmed by 8 bases and 0 bases, with 7 bases remaining between them. This CDR3 is built from 12 residues. CDR1 is MNHEY and CDR2 is SMNVEV in the germline V gene (reference sequence). Written as DNA, the CDR3 is TGTGCCAGCGCCGGGACTAACTATGGCTACACCTTC. Amino acid sequence: CASAGTNYGYTF.

The J gene is TRBJ1-5, the V gene TRBV25-1, with D perhaps TRBD1 (6 bases). Germline CDR1 reads MGHDK; CDR2 reads SYGVNS. This CDR3 has 15 amino acids. V lost 6 bases to trimming and J lost 5 bases, with 17 bases between them. The CDR3 DNA reads as TGTGCCAGCAGCCCCGGGGGGCCCTATCATCAGCCCCAGCATTTT. Its translation is CASSPGGPYHQPQHF.

The chain has TRBV2 and TRBJ1-2, with 7 bases aligning to TRBD1. The CDR3 totals 16 residues. CDR1 is SNHLY, CDR2 FYNNEI, per germline. J gave up 4 bases and V 0 bases, and 8 bases lay outside the gene matches. The CDR3 DNA reads TGTGCCAGCAGTGAAGCTTTGGCAGGGGGAGGCTATGGCTACACCTTC. This translates into CASSEALAGGGYGYTF.

This chain uses TRBV4-1 with TRBJ2-2, with 9 nucleotides matching TRBD1. The trim removed 3 bases at V and 3 bases at J, leaving 5 bases unmatched. Germline assignment: CDR1 MGHRA and CDR2 YSYEKL. The CDR3 is 16 residues long. CDR3 DNA: TGCGCCAGCAGCCAGCAACAGGGGGCCCACACCGGGGAGCTGTTTTTT. It specifies CASSQQQGAHTGELFF.

The chain carries TRBV18 and TRBJ2-3; D unresolved. Trimming cost V 3 bases and J 6 bases, with 13 bases left between them. The CDR3 contains 14 residues. CDR1 and CDR2 from the germline V gene are KGHSH and LQKENI. The CDR3 reads CASSPVLELDTQYF. CDR3 in DNA: TGTGCCAGCTCACCCGTCCTCGAGTTGGATACGCAGTATTTT.